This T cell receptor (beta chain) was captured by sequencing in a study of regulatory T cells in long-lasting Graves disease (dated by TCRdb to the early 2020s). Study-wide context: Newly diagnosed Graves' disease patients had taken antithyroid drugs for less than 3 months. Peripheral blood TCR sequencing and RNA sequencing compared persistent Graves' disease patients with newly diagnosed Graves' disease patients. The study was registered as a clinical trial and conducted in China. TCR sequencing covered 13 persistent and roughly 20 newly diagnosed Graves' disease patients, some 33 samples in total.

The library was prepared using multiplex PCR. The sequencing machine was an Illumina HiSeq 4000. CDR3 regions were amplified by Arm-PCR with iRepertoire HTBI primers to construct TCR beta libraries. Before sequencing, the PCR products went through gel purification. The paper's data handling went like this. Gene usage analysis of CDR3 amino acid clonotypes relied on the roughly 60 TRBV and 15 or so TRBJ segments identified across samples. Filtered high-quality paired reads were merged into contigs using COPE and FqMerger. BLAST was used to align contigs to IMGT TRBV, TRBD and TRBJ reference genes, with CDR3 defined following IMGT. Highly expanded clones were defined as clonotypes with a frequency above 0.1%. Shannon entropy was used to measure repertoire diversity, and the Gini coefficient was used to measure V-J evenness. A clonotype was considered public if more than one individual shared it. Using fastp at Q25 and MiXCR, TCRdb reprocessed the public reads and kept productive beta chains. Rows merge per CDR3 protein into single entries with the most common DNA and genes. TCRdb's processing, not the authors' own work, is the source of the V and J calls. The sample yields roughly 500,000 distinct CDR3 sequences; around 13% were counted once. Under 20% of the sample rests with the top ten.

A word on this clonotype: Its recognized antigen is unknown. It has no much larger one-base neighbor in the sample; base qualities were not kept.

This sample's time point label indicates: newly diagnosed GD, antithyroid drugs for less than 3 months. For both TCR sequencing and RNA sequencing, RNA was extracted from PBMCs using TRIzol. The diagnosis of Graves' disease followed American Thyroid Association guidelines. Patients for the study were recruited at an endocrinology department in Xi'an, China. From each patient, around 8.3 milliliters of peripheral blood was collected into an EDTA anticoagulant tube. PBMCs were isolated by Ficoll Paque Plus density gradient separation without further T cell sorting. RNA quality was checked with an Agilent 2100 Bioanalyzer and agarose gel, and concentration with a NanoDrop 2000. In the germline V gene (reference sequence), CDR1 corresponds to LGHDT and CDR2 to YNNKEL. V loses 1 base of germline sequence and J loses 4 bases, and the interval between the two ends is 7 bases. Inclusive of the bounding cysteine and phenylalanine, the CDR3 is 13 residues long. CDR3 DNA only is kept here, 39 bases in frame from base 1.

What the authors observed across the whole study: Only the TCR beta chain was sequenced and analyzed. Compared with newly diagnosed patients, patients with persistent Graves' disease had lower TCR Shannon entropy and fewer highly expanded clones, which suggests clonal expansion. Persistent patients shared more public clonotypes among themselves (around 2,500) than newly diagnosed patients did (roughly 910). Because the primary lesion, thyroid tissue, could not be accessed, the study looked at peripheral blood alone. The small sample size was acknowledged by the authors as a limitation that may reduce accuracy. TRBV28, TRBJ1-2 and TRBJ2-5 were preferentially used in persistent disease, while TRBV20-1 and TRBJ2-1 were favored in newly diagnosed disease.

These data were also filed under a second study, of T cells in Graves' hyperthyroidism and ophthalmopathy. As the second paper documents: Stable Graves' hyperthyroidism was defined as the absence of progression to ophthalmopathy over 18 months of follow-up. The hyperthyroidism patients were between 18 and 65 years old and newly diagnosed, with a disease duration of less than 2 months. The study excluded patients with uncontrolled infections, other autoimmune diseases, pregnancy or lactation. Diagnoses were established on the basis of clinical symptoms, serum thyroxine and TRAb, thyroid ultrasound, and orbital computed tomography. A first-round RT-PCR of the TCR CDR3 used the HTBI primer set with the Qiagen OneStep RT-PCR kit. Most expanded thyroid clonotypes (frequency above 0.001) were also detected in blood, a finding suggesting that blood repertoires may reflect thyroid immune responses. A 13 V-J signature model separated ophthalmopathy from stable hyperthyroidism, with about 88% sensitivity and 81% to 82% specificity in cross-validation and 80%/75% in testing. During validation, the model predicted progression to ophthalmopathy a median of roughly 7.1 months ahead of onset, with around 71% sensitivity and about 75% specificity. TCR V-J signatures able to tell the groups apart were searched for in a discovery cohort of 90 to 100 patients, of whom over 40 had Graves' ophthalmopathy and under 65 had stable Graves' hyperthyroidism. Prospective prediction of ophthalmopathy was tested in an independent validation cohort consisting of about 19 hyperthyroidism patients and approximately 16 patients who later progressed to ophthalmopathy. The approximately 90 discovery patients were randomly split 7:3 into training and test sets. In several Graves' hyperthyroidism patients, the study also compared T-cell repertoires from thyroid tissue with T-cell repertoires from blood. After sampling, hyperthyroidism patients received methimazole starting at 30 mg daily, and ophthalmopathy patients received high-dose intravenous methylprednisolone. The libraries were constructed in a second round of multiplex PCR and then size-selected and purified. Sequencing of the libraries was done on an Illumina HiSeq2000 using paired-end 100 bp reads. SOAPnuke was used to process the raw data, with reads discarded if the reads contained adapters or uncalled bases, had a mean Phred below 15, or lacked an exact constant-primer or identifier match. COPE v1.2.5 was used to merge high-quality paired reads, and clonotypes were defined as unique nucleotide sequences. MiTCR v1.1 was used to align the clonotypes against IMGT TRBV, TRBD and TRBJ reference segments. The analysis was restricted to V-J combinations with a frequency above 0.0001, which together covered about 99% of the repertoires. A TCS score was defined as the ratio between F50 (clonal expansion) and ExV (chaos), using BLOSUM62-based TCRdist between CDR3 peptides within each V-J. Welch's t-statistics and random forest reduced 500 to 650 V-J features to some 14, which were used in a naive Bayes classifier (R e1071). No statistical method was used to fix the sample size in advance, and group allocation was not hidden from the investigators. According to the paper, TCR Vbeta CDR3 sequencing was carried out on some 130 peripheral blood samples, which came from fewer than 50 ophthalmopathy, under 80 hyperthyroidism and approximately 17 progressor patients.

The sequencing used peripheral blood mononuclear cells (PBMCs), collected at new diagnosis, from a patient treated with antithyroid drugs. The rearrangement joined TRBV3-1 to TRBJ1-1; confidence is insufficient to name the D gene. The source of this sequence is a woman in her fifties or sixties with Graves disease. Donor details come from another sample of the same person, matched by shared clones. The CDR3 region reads CASSQVITTEAFF. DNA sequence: TGTGCCAGCAGCCAAGTCATTACCACTGAAGCTTTCTTT. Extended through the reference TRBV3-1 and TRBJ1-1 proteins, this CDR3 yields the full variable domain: DTAVSQTPKYLVTQMGNDKSIKCEQNLGHDTMYWYKQDSKKFLKIMFSYNNKELIINETVPNRFSPKSPDKAHLNLHINSLELGDSAVYFCASSQVITTEAFFGQGTRLTVV.